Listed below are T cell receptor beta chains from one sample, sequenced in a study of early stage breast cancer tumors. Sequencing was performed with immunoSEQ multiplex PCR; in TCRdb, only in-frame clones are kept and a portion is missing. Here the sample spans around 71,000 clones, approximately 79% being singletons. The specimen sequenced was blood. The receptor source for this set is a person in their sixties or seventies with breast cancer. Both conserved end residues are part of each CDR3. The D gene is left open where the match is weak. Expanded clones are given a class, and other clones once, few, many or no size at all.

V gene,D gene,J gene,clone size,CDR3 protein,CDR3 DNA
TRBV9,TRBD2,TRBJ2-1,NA,CASSSKAGVRDEQFF,TGTGCCAGCAGCTCAAAAGCGGGAGTAAGGGATGAGCAGTTCTTC
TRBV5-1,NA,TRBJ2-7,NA,CASSLGQDYEQYF,TGCGCCAGCAGCTTGGGGCAGGACTACGAGCAGTACTTC
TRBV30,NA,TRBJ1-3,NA,CAWSVRQVAGNTIYF,TGTGCCTGGAGTGTACGACAGGTAGCTGGAAACACCATATATTTT
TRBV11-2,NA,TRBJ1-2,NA,CASRRVQGGGYTF,TGTGCCAGCAGACGAGTACAGGGAGGGGGCTACACCTTC
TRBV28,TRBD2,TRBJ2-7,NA,CASSLPGGSYEQYF,TGTGCCAGCAGTTTACCGGGAGGCTCCTACGAGCAGTACTTC
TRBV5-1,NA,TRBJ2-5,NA,CASSVTGETQYF,TGCGCCAGCAGCGTTACAGGGGAGACCCAGTACTTC
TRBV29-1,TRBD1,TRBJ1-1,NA,CSATAGQGFTEAFF,TGCAGCGCCACAGCGGGACAGGGGTTCACTGAAGCTTTCTTT
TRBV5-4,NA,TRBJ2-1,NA,CASSLVGPVGEQFF,TGTGCCAGCAGCTTGGTGGGGCCCGTAGGGGAGCAGTTCTTC
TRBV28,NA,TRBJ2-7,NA,CASSDPAYEQYF,TGTGCCAGCAGTGACCCAGCCTACGAGCAGTACTTC
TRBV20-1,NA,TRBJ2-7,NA,CSARAEYEQYF,TGCAGTGCTCGGGCCGAATACGAGCAGTACTTC
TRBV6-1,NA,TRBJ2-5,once,CASRSEETQYF,TGTGCCAGCAGGAGTGAGGAGACCCAGTACTTC
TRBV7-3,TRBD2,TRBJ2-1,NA,CASSPGLGENEQFF,TGTGCCAGCAGCCCGGGACTAGGTGAGAATGAGCAGTTCTTC
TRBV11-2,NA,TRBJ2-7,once,CASSLAGGSSYEQYF,TGTGCCAGCAGCTTAGCCGGGGGAAGCTCCTACGAGCAGTACTTC
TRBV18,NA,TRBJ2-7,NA,CASSPGPSDGRYEQYF,TGTGCCAGCTCACCAGGACCGAGCGACGGACGATACGAGCAGTACTTC
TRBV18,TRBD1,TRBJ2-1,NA,CASSPMTGWDNEQFF,TGTGCCAGCTCACCGATGACAGGGTGGGACAATGAGCAGTTCTTC
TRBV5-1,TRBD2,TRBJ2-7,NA,CASSLGLAGAGAYEQYF,TGCGCCAGCAGCCTCGGACTAGCGGGGGCGGGAGCCTACGAGCAGTACTTC
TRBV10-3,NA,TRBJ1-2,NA,CAISESIQRGYTF,TGTGCCATCAGTGAGTCGATACAGAGGGGCTACACCTTC
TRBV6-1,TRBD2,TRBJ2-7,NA,CASSALAVGEQYF,TGTGCCAGCAGTGCACTAGCGGTCGGGGAGCAGTACTTC
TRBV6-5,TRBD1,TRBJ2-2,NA,CASRQLRQGGGELFF,TGTGCCAGCAGGCAACTTCGACAGGGTGGCGGGGAGCTGTTTTTT
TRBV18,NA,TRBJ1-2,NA,CASSPRGGVLPPGGYTF,TGTGCCAGCTCACCCCGCGGAGGTGTCCTCCCGCCAGGAGGCTACACCTTC
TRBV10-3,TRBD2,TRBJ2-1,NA,CAIRLADGPNEQFF,TGTGCCATCAGACTAGCGGACGGACCGAATGAGCAGTTCTTC
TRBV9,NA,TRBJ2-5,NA,CASSVEEGETQYF,TGTGCCAGCAGCGTAGAAGAGGGGGAGACCCAGTACTTC
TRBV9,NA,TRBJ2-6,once,CASSVGQGGSFSGANVLTF,TGTGCCAGCAGCGTCGGCCAGGGAGGTTCCTTCTCTGGGGCCAACGTCCTGACTTTC
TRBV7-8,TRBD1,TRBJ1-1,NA,CASSWTGEGTEAFF,TGTGCCAGCAGCTGGACAGGGGAGGGCACTGAAGCTTTCTTT
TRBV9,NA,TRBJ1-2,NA,CASSPTGRWVRGYTF,TGTGCCAGCAGCCCCACGGGGCGGTGGGTTCGCGGCTACACCTTC
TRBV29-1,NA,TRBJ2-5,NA,CSVEFGRGETQYF,TGCAGCGTTGAGTTCGGCCGCGGGGAGACCCAGTACTTC
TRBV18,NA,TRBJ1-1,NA,CASSALQGTEAFF,TGTGCCAGCTCAGCACTGCAGGGCACTGAAGCTTTCTTT
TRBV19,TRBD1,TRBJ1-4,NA,CASRWTGDNEKLFF,TGTGCCAGTAGATGGACAGGGGATAATGAAAAACTGTTTTTT
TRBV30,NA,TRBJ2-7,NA,CAWSRSYEQYF,TGTGCCTGGAGTAGGTCCTACGAGCAGTACTTC
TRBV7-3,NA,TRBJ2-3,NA,CASSLTGGLGDTQYF,TGTGCCAGCAGCTTAACCGGGGGTCTTGGGGATACGCAGTATTTT
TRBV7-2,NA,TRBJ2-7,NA,CASSESVLVFEQYF,TGTGCCAGCAGCGAGTCCGTACTCGTCTTCGAGCAGTACTTC
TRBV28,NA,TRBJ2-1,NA,CASSSQYYNEQFF,TGTGCCAGCAGTTCACAATACTACAATGAGCAGTTCTTC
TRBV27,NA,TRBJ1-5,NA,CASSSTRQASQPQHF,TGTGCCAGCAGTTCTACCCGACAGGCTAGTCAGCCCCAGCATTTT
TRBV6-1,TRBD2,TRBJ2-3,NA,CASSEAALPGLAGGGADTQYF,TGTGCCAGCAGTGAAGCGGCCCTTCCGGGACTAGCGGGGGGAGGGGCAGATACGCAGTATTTT
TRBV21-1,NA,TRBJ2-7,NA,CASSTSGTGFSVVEQYF,TGTGCCAGCAGCACCTCCGGGACAGGGTTTTCGGTGGTGGAGCAGTACTTC
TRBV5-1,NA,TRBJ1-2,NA,CASSLQATYGYTF,TGCGCCAGCAGCTTACAGGCGACCTATGGCTACACCTTC
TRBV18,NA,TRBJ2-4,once,CASSPLSGRLAKNIQYF,TGTGCCAGCTCACCACTTTCGGGAAGACTAGCCAAAAACATTCAGTACTTC
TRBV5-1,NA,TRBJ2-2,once,CASRLNTGELFF,TGCGCCAGCAGGTTGAACACCGGGGAGCTGTTTTTT
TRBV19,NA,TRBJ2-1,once,CASSIDLRGSLAGYNEQFF,TGTGCCAGTAGTATAGATCTAAGAGGGTCACTAGCCGGGTACAATGAGCAGTTCTTC
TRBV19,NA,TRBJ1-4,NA,CASADRLEKLFF,TGTGCCAGCGCGGACAGACTAGAAAAACTGTTTTTT